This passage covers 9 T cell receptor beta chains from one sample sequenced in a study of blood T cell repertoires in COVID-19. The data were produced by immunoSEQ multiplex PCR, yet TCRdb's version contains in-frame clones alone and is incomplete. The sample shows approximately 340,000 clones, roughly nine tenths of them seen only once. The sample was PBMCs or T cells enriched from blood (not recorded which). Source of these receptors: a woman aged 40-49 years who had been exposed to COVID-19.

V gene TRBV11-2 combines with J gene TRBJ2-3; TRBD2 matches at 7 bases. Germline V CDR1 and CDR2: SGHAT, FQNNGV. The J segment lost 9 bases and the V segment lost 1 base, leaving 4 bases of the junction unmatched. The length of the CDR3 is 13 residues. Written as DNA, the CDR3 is TGTGCCAGCAGCTTAGCCCCCGGGAGGACGCAGTATTTT. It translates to CASSLAPGRTQYF.

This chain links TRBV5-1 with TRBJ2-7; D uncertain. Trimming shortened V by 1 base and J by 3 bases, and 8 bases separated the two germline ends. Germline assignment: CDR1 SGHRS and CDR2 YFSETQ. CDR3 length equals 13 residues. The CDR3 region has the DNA TGCGCCAGCAGCTTGTCACAGAGCTACGAGCAGTACTTC. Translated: CASSLSQSYEQYF.

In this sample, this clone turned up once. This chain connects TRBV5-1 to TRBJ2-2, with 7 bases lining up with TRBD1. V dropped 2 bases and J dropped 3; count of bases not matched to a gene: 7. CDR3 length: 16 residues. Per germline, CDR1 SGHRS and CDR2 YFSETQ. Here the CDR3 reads CASSFTPGTDTGELFF. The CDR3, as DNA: TGCGCCAGCAGCTTCACACCCGGGACAGACACCGGGGAGCTGTTTTTT.

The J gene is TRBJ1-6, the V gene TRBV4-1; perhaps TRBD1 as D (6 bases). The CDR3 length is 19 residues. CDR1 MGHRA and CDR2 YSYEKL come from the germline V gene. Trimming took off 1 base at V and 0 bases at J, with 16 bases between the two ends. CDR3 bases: TGCGCCAGCAGCCAAGCTGGGAAGAGGGGGAGCTCCTATAATTCACCCCTCCACTTT. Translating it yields CASSQAGKRGSSYNSPLHF.

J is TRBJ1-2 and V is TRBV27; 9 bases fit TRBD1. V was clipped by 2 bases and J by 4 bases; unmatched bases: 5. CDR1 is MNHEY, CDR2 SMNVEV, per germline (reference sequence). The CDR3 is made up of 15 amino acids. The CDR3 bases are TGTGCCAGCAGTTTAATGACAGGGGGTCGCTATGGCTACACCTTC. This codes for CASSLMTGGRYGYTF.

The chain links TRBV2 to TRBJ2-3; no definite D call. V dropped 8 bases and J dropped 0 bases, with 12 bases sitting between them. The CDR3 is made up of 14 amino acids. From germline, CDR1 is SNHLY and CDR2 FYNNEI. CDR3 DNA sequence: TGTGCCAGCCTGTACAGATCAAGCACAGATACGCAGTATTTT. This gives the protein CASLYRSSTDTQYF.

CDR3 nucleotides: TGCGCCAGCAGTGCCCGAGCGGGGTTCCAAGAGACCCAGTACTTC. It translates to CASSARAGFQETQYF. The chain employs TRBV10-1 and TRBJ2-5, with TRBD2 identical over 7 bases. V shed 4 bases, J shed 1 base, and the junction held 6 bases outside the gene matches. This CDR3 is 15 amino acids long. Germline assignment: CDR1 WNHNN and CDR2 SYGVQD (reference sequence).

The CDR3 nucleotides are TGTGCCAGCAGCTTAATGGGCCACAGGGGGCGAGGAAACACCATATATTTT. Encoded protein: CASSLMGHRGRGNTIYF. The chain has TRBV7-3 and TRBJ1-3, with 9 bases aligning to TRBD1. Germline V gives CDR1 SGHTA, CDR2 FQGTGA. The trim removed 1 base at V and 4 bases at J, leaving 8 bases unmatched. The CDR3 extends over 17 amino acids.

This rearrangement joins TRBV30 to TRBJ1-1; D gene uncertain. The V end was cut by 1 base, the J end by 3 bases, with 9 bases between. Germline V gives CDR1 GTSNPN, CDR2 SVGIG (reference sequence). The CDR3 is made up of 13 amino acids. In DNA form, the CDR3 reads TGTGCCTGGAGTGGAGGTTTGGACACTGAAGCTTTCTTT. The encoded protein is CAWSGGLDTEAFF.